The next 15 T cell receptor beta chains were all read from a single sample in a study of shared clonotypes between healthy human individuals. The data were produced by immunoSEQ multiplex PCR, yet TCRdb's version contains in-frame clones alone and is incomplete. The repertoire has around 2.5 million clones, 93% of them found once; the top ten carry about 0.34%. Input material: naive CD4+ T cells from PBMCs. The subset: CD45RA+ positively selected. These receptor sequences come from a man aged 18 to 35 in good health. Some clones in this sample may be carry-over from other donors' samples.

The chain combines TRBV7-9 with TRBJ1-1; TRBD1 is a possible D gene (5 bases). From germline, CDR1 is SEHNR and CDR2 FQNEAQ (reference sequence). The CDR3 is 13 residues long. The V end was cut by 4 bases, the J end by 0 bases, with 6 bases between. CDR3 residues: CASSSGMNTEAFF. The CDR3 DNA sequence: TGTGCCAGCAGCTCAGGGATGAACACTGAAGCTTTCTTT.

The V gene is TRBV5-1, the J gene TRBJ2-2; no clear D. The CDR3 totals 17 residues. The germline CDR1 and CDR2 sequences are SGHRS and YFSETQ. V gave up 0 bases and J gave up 1 base, with 13 bases separating them. The CDR3 sequence is CASSLVSPPGNTGELFF. The CDR3 DNA reads TGCGCCAGCAGCTTGGTGTCTCCCCCGGGGAACACCGGGGAGCTGTTTTTT.

The genes are TRBV5-1 and TRBJ1-1, with D possibly matching TRBD1 (5 bases). This CDR3 contains 14 residues. V was clipped by 2 bases and J by 3 bases, with 11 bases between them. Germline V CDR1 and CDR2: SGHRS, YFSETQ. The chain's CDR3 is CASSLRGRDTEAFF. As DNA, the CDR3 is TGCGCCAGCAGCTTAAGGGGTCGGGACACTGAAGCTTTCTTT.

This chain connects TRBV10-1 to TRBJ2-7; 11 nucleotides align to TRBD2. CDR1 and CDR2 from the germline V gene are WNHNN and SYGVQD (reference sequence). The CDR3 is 18 amino acids. After removal of 7 bases from V and 2 bases from J, the junction contained 16 bases not matched to a gene. CDR3 amino acids: CASNAPSGRSTITYEQYF. The DNA for the CDR3 is TGCGCCAGCAACGCGCCTAGCGGGAGGTCAACGATTACCTACGAGCAGTACTTC.

The chain joins TRBV6-6 to TRBJ1-2; D is uncertain. With 2 bases removed from V and 0 bases from J, the gap between germline ends came to 4 bases. CDR3 length: 13 residues. Germline assignment: CDR1 MNHNY and CDR2 SVGAGI (reference sequence). The chain's CDR3 is CASSYVANYGYTF. The CDR3 region has the DNA TGTGCCAGCAGTTACGTGGCTAACTATGGCTACACCTTC.

This CDR3 is CASSSMPDTGELFF. The CDR3, as DNA: TGTGCCAGCAGCTCCATGCCGGACACCGGGGAGCTGTTTTTT. The chain uses TRBV7-7 and TRBJ2-2; D uncertain. The CDR3 totals 14 residues. V shed 4 bases and J shed 3 bases, with 9 bases lying between them. CDR1 is SSHAT, CDR2 FNYEAQ, per germline (reference sequence).

The V and J genes are TRBV30 and TRBJ1-1; 7 bases are a match to TRBD1. This CDR3 spans 11 amino acids. Unmatched junction bases numbered 3, after V lost 5 bases and J lost 6 bases. Germline CDR1 and CDR2: GTSNPN and SVGIG (reference sequence). CDR3 sequence: CAWGDRAEAFF. The CDR3, as DNA: TGTGCCTGGGGAGACAGGGCTGAAGCTTTCTTT.

Regarding this clone: The sample holds other DNA sequences that translate to the same CDR3. The chain uses TRBV6-6 and TRBJ1-1, with D possibly being TRBD1 (6 bases). The CDR3 contains 13 residues. The V gene lost 6 bases and the J gene lost 0 bases, with 8 bases spanning the gap. In germline, CDR1 is MNHNY, CDR2 SVGAGI (reference sequence). CDR3 DNA sequence: TGTGCCAGCAGCCGGACAGTGAACACTGAAGCTTTCTTT. It encodes CASSRTVNTEAFF.

The chain is built from TRBV4-3 and TRBJ2-7; 10 bases fit TRBD2. Trimming cost V 1 base and J 2 bases; bases outside gene matches: 2. CDR3 size: 15 residues. From germline, CDR1 is LGHNA and CDR2 YSLEER. CDR3 sequence: CASSQGTSGPYEQYF. The CDR3 DNA reads as TGCGCCAGCAGCCAAGGGACTAGCGGTCCCTACGAGCAGTACTTC.

This chain links TRBV5-1 with TRBJ1-1; D remains ambiguous. The CDR3 loop spans 14 amino acids. The germline V gene encodes CDR1 SGHRS and CDR2 YFSETQ. Trimming left V 2 bases short and J 0 bases short, with 8 bases between. CDR3: CASSFDGVNTEAFF. As DNA, the CDR3 is TGCGCCAGCAGCTTCGATGGAGTGAACACTGAAGCTTTCTTT.

V is TRBV6-1 and J is TRBJ1-4, with a weak D call TRBD1 (6 bases). The CDR3 is made up of 12 amino acids. The germline gives CDR1 MNHNS, CDR2 SASEGT. Trimming cost V 10 bases and J 5 bases, with 11 bases left between them. The CDR3 sequence is CATRTENEKLFF. The CDR3 DNA sequence: TGTGCCACCCGGACAGAGAATGAAAAACTGTTTTTT.

The sample holds a few counts of this clone. Other nucleotide sequences from this sample produce the same CDR3. The chain is built from TRBV5-1 and TRBJ2-3, with D perhaps TRBD1 (5 bases). The CDR3 is made up of 14 amino acids. V lost 0 bases, J lost 1 base, and 6 bases lay in between. The germline gives CDR1 SGHRS, CDR2 YFSETQ. CDR3 sequence: CASSLEGGTDTQYF. The CDR3, as DNA: TGCGCCAGCAGCTTGGAAGGGGGCACAGATACGCAGTATTTT.

As regards this clone: The same CDR3 can be traced to other DNA sequences in this sample. This rearrangement joins TRBV7-3 to TRBJ2-7, with 7 bases matching TRBD2. CDR3 length: 13 residues. V trimming: 5 bases; J trimming: 4 bases; junction bases outside the gene matches: 5. The germline V gene encodes CDR1 SGHTA and CDR2 FQGTGA. For the CDR3, the DNA is TGTGCCAGCAGCCCGGGGAGGGATTACGAGCAGTACTTC. Translating it yields CASSPGRDYEQYF.

This chain joins TRBV5-8 and TRBJ2-1; 10 bases agree with TRBD1. Germline loops: CDR1 SGHTS, CDR2 YDEGEE. The CDR3 runs 18 residues. Trimming took 0 bases from V and 7 from J; bases not matched to a gene: 13. The CDR3 is CASSLAFMDRGFKNEQFF. The CDR3 DNA sequence: TGTGCCAGCAGCTTGGCCTTTATGGACAGGGGGTTCAAGAATGAGCAGTTCTTC. Using reference TRBV5-8 and TRBJ2-1 for the parts outside the CDR3, the full variable domain is EAGVTQSPTHLIKTRGQQATLRCSPISGHTSVYWYQQALGLGLQFLLWYDEGEERNRGNFPPRFSGRQFPNYSSELNVNALELEDSALYLCASSLAFMDRGFKNEQFFGPGTRLTVL.

The chain combines TRBV10-3 with TRBJ1-6, with a possible D match to TRBD1 (5 bases). This CDR3 spans 15 amino acids. Germline loops: CDR1 ENHRY, CDR2 SYGVKD. The germline V and J ends were trimmed by 0 bases and 10 bases, with 13 bases remaining between them. The CDR3 region has the DNA TGTGCCATCAGTGAGTCGAACAGGTCGGGGTCACCCCTCCACTTT. It translates to CAISESNRSGSPLHF.